This T cell receptor beta chain was found in a study of blood T cell repertoires in COVID-19. In the study overall: The cDNA or gDNA used as material had been derived from T cells, B-cell-depleted T cells, or PBMCs.

This CDR3 comprises 16 residues. After removal of 4 bases from V and 5 bases from J, the junction contained 8 bases not matched to a gene. The germline V gene encodes CDR1 MNHNS and CDR2 SASEGT. In the study's own analysis: Scientists estimated how many nucleated cells there were by amplifying reference gene primers. The data were produced by immunoSEQ multiplex PCR, yet TCRdb's version contains in-frame clones alone and is incomplete. V, J and clone size were drawn from that table, and D and trimming were deduced from the DNA. The profile shows around 160,000 clones, about 88% of them singletons. This clonotype was obtained from a human donor in a cohort sampled during active COVID-19. Sequenced input: peripheral blood. The chain joins TRBV6-1 to TRBJ1-5, with 10 bases matching TRBD1. In nucleotides, the CDR3 is TGTGCCAGCAGTGCCGGGACAGGGGTTTTGTATCAGCCCCAGCATTTT. Translating gives CASSAGTGVLYQPQHF.